Listed here are 4 T cell receptor beta chains from one sample, sequenced in a study of beta chain features in type 1 diabetes. Reverse transcribing all isolated RNA meant expressed TCRB transcripts were sequenced. Sequencing was performed with immunoSEQ multiplex PCR; in TCRdb, only in-frame clones are kept and a portion is missing. The top ten clones hold about 0.034% of a sample with 400,000 to 500,000 clones, more than 11% of them seen once. Sequenced material: naive CD4+ T cells from blood. Receptor source: a man aged 30 to 45 in good health.

This clone was recorded at least ten times. The chain couples TRBV30 to TRBJ2-6; D uncertain. The CDR3 runs to 13 residues. Trimming removed 2 bases from V and 2 bases from J, with 4 bases in between. Germline CDR1 GTSNPN, CDR2 SVGIG (reference sequence). CDR3 amino acids: CAWSSPGANVLTF. CDR3 DNA: TGTGCCTGGAGTTCACCTGGGGCCAACGTCCTGACTTTC.

The table lists this clone with a few counts. The chain combines TRBV25-1 with TRBJ2-1; 11 bases fit TRBD2. There are 15 residues in the CDR3. Germline V gives CDR1 MGHDK, CDR2 SYGVNS. V shed 3 bases, J shed 9 bases, and the junction held 7 bases outside the gene matches. The CDR3 coding sequence is TGTGCCAGCAGTGACAATAGCGGGAGGGCCGGTGAGCAGTTCTTC. Translating it yields CASSDNSGRAGEQFF. Looking up the rest from reference TRBV25-1 and TRBJ2-1 gives the full variable domain: EADIYQTPRYLVIGTGKKITLECSQTMGHDKMYWYQQDPGMELHLIHYSYGVNSTEKGDLSSESTVSRIRTEHFPLTLESARPSHTSQYLCASSDNSGRAGEQFFGPGTRLTVL.

This sequence joins TRBV7-9 and TRBJ2-3, with D perhaps TRBD1 (5 bases). Germline-derived CDR1 and CDR2 are SEHNR and FQNEAQ (reference sequence). V was cut by 3 bases and J by 2 bases, with 9 bases left in between. The CDR3 contains 14 residues. The CDR3: CASSLDTYTDTQYF. CDR3 coding DNA: TGTGCCAGCAGCTTGGACACCTACACAGATACGCAGTATTTT. The variable domain in full, with the rest retrieved from reference TRBV7-9 and TRBJ2-3, is DTGVSQNPRHKITKRGQNVTFRCDPISEHNRLYWYRQTLGQGPEFLTYFQNEAQLEKSRLLSDRFSAERPKGSFSTLEIQRTEQGDSAMYLCASSLDTYTDTQYFGPGTRLTVL.

The chain couples TRBV6-4 to TRBJ2-5; tentative D call: TRBD1 (6 bases). Trimming took 4 bases from V and 4 from J, leaving 10 bases between them. Germline V gives CDR1 MRHNA, CDR2 SNTAGT. The CDR3 covers 13 residues. This CDR3 is CASSASRGETQYF. The CDR3 DNA follows: TGTGCCAGCAGTGCCTCCAGGGGAGAGACCCAGTACTTC.